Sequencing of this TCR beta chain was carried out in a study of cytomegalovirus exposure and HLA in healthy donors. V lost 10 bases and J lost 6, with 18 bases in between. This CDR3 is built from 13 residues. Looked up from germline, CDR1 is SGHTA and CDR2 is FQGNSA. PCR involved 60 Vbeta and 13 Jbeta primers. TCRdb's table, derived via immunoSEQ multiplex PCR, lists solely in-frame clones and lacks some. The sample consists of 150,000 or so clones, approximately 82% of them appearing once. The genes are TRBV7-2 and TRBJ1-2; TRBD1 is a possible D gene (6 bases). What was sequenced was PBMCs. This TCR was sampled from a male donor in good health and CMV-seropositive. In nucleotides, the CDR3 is TGTGCCATTCAACAGGGATGGAGTAATGGCTACACCTTC. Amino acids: CAIQQGWSNGYTF.